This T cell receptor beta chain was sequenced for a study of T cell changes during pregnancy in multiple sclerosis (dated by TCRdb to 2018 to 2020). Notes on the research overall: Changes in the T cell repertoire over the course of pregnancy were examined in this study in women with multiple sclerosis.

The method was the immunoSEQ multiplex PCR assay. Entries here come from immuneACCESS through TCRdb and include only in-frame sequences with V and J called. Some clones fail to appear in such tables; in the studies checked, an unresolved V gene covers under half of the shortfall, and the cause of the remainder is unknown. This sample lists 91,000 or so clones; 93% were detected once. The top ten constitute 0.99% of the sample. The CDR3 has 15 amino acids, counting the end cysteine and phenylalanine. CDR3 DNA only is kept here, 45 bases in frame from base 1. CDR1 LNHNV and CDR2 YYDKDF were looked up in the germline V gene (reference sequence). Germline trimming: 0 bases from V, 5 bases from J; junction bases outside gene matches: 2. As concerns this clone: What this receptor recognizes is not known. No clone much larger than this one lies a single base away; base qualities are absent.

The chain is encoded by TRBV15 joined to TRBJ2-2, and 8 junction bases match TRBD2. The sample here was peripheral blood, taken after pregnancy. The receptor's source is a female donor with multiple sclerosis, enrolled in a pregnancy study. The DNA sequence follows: TGTGCCACCAGCAGAGAGGTAGCGGGGACCGGGGAGCTGTTTTTT. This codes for CATSREVAGTGELFF.